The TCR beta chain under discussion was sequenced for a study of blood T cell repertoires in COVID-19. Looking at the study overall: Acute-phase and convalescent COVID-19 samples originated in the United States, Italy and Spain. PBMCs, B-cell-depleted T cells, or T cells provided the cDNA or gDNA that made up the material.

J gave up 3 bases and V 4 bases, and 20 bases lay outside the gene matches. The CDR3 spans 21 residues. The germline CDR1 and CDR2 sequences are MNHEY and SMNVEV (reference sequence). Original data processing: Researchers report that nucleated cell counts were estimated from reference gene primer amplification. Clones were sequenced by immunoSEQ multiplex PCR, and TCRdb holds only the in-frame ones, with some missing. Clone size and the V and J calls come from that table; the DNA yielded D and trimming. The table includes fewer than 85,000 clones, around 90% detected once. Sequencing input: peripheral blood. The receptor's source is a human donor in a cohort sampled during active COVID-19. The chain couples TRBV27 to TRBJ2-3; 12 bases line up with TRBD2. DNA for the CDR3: TGTGCCAGCAGTTCCCGGCACTCGACTAGCGGGGGACTACCGTTGACAGATACGCAGTATTTT. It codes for CASSSRHSTSGGLPLTDTQYF.